This is a list of T cell receptor beta chains from one sample in a study of T cell responses to AZD1222 COVID-19 vaccine. Sequenced by immunoSEQ multiplex PCR; TCRdb stores in-frame clones only, minus some. The table includes approximately 140,000 clones, roughly 90% detected once. This material consisted of peripheral blood, taken 28 days after the second AZD1222 dose. These receptors originate from an adult who received the AZD1222 COVID-19 vaccine. Each CDR3 is given with its conserved first and last residue. The order of the fields is CDR3 protein, V gene, J gene, D gene. The D gene is left open where the match is weak.

CDR3 protein: CSVEQTGTAEQYF; V gene: TRBV29-1; J gene: TRBJ2-7; D gene: TRBD1
CDR3 protein: CSVRTQGYGYTF; V gene: TRBV29-1; J gene: TRBJ1-2; D gene: NA
CDR3 protein: CASSYGIDTQYF; V gene: TRBV7-2; J gene: TRBJ2-3; D gene: NA
CDR3 protein: CASSLSPSGETQYF; V gene: TRBV27; J gene: TRBJ2-5; D gene: TRBD2
CDR3 protein: CASREWDTEAFF; V gene: TRBV10-2; J gene: TRBJ1-1; D gene: NA
CDR3 protein: CASSPDGAGYYEQYF; V gene: TRBV7-2; J gene: TRBJ2-7; D gene: NA
CDR3 protein: CASRLGTGSYEQYF; V gene: TRBV7-9; J gene: TRBJ2-7; D gene: TRBD1
CDR3 protein: CASSIRAGPTYEQYF; V gene: TRBV19; J gene: TRBJ2-7; D gene: NA
CDR3 protein: CASTLNYEQYF; V gene: TRBV27; J gene: TRBJ2-7; D gene: NA
CDR3 protein: CASSQYDAGYRDTEAFF; V gene: TRBV4-1; J gene: TRBJ1-1; D gene: NA
CDR3 protein: CSVELAVSGANVLTF; V gene: TRBV29-1; J gene: TRBJ2-6; D gene: TRBD2
CDR3 protein: CASSVSPLERTEAFF; V gene: TRBV9; J gene: TRBJ1-1; D gene: NA
CDR3 protein: CASSIAPLGGIEQFF; V gene: TRBV19; J gene: TRBJ2-1; D gene: TRBD1
CDR3 protein: CASTQTELAHYGYTF; V gene: TRBV6-6; J gene: TRBJ1-2; D gene: NA
CDR3 protein: CASSPSGTGFSGYTF; V gene: TRBV18; J gene: TRBJ1-2; D gene: TRBD1
CDR3 protein: CASRTFGTGSEKLFF; V gene: TRBV5-1; J gene: TRBJ1-4; D gene: TRBD1
CDR3 protein: CASSLTGSYGYTF; V gene: TRBV12-3/TRBV12-4; J gene: TRBJ1-2; D gene: NA
CDR3 protein: CASSQVRRALEEKLFF; V gene: TRBV16; J gene: TRBJ1-4; D gene: NA
CDR3 protein: CAWTAGQLNTEAFF; V gene: TRBV30; J gene: TRBJ1-1; D gene: NA
CDR3 protein: CAPPGQGYEKLFF; V gene: TRBV6-4; J gene: TRBJ1-4; D gene: TRBD1
CDR3 protein: CASSYISRGDTEAFF; V gene: TRBV6-2/TRBV6-3; J gene: TRBJ1-1; D gene: NA
CDR3 protein: CASSPKGNEQFF; V gene: TRBV18; J gene: TRBJ2-1; D gene: NA